There are a few counts of the clone carrying this T cell receptor (beta chain). Its matching antigen is unknown. This sample was included in a study of cytomegalovirus exposure and HLA in healthy donors. Study-wide points: TCR beta V- and J-gene trimming, according to a later analysis, was linked to a missense DCLRE1C variant. In an earlier analysis, productive rearrangement rates for most beta V segments clustered near 87% or 30%. On later analysis, the bulk of CMV-associated TCR beta chains appeared to be HLA-restricted.

Both 60 Vbeta primers and 13 Jbeta primers went into the PCR. Profiling relied on immunoSEQ multiplex PCR, and the TCRdb table lists in-frame clones only, not all of them. The sample carries around 180,000 clones, around 80% recorded once. This CDR3 is 14 amino acids long. With 5 bases removed from V and 1 base from J, the gap between germline ends came to 11 bases. Looked up from germline, CDR1 is SGHNT and CDR2 is YENEEA. The receptor was derived from a man aged 40-49 years in good health and CMV-seronegative. Material: PBMCs. The gene calls are TRBV11-3 and TRBJ1-1, with D possibly matching TRBD1 (5 bases). The CDR3 nucleotides read TGTGCCAGCAGCCGGACATCGGAGAACACTGAAGCTTTCTTT. Translating it yields CASSRTSENTEAFF.